A selection of T cell receptor beta chains follows, all from one sample in a study of OX40 agonist ivuxolimab in advanced cancers. Assay used: immunoSEQ multiplex PCR; TCRdb lists only in-frame clones, some missing. Here the sample spans 99,000 or so clones, under 85% being singletons. Sequencing used CD4+ or CD8+ T cells sorted from blood, obtained in a trial of the OX40 agonist ivuxolimab. Every receptor here comes from an adult with an advanced solid tumor such as melanoma, head and neck, liver or kidney cancer. CDR3s include the opening cysteine and the closing phenylalanine or tryptophan. The D gene is left open where the match is weak. Size values are once, few and many counts, or a class for expanded clones, and some rows have none.

J	D	V	size	length	DNA	CDR3
TRBJ1-1	-	TRBV5-4	-	15	TGTGCCAGCAGCTTTGAGAAGGCGAAGAACACTGAAGCTTTCTTT	CASSFEKAKNTEAFF
TRBJ2-5	TRBD1	TRBV5-1	-	16	TGCGCCAGCAGGCTCCGTACCCTGGACAGGGCAGAGACCCAGTACTTC	CASRLRTLDRAETQYF
TRBJ2-2	-	TRBV7-6	-	16	TGTGCCAGCAGCCTAAATAGTGCAGCGAACACCGGGGAGCTGTTTTTT	CASSLNSAANTGELFF
TRBJ1-5	TRBD1	TRBV6-5	few	14	TGTGCCAGCAGTACGCGACAGGGCGGGCAGCCCCAGCATTTT	CASSTRQGGQPQHF
TRBJ2-7	TRBD2	TRBV27	once	15	TGTGCCAGCAGCCTACTAGCGGGTCTCTCCTACGAGCAGTACTTC	CASSLLAGLSYEQYF
TRBJ1-4	-	TRBV2	-	14	TGTGCCAGCACCTCCGATAGACTAATAGCAAAACTGTTTTTT	CASTSDRLIAKLFF
TRBJ2-7	TRBD1	TRBV13	many	15	TGTGCCAGCAGCGCTGGGACAGGGGACTCCTACGAGCAGTACTTC	CASSAGTGDSYEQYF
TRBJ2-7	TRBD1	TRBV23-1	-	15	TGCGCCAGAAGGAAACCGGGACAGGGGCGTCTCGAGCAGTACTTC	CARRKPGQGRLEQYF
TRBJ2-7	-	TRBV2	-	15	TGTGCCAGCAGTGACCCGGCCCGCCCTCCGGACGAGCAGTACTTC	CASSDPARPPDEQYF
TRBJ2-7	-	TRBV21-1	-	9	TGTGCCAGTGAGCTCGTGCAGTACTTC	CASELVQYF
TRBJ2-3	TRBD1	TRBV7-2	once	15	TGTGCCAGCAGCAGGGGGACAGTGTATCCAGATACGCAGTATTTT	CASSRGTVYPDTQYF
TRBJ1-1	-	TRBV10-3	-	17	TGTGCCATCAGTGAGTCGACTCGTCAGGGAGGGGGCACTGAAGCTTTCTTT	CAISESTRQGGGTEAFF
TRBJ2-3	-	TRBV4-1	few	19	TGCGCCAGCAGCCCCCGACTAATTCGGACTGGGACTAGCACAGATACGCAGTATTTT	CASSPRLIRTGTSTDTQYF
TRBJ1-2	-	TRBV11-3	-	12	TGTGCCAGCAGCTTACCACGGACACCTCCGAGCTTC	CASSLPRTPPSF
TRBJ1-1	-	TRBV5-6	once	15	TGTGCCAGCAGCTTGCCCAGGTCCCGGGCCACTGAAGCTTTCTTT	CASSLPRSRATEAFF
TRBJ1-2	-	TRBV6-5	-	13	TGTGCCAGCAAAATAGACCATAACTATGGCTACACCTTC	CASKIDHNYGYTF
TRBJ2-7	-	TRBV7-9	-	16	TGTGCCAGCAGCCCTCTGGGAGTAGCGGCTTACTACGAGCAGTACTTC	CASSPLGVAAYYEQYF
TRBJ1-5	TRBD1	TRBV19	-	14	TGTGCCAGTAAGGGGACAGGGGTAAATCAGCCCCAGCATTTT	CASKGTGVNQPQHF
TRBJ2-7	-	TRBV27	-	13	TGTGCCAGCAGTTGGGACGCCTCCTACGAGCAGTACTTC	CASSWDASYEQYF
TRBJ2-1	TRBD2	TRBV6-5	once	15	TGTGCCAGCAGACGACTAGCGGGAGGGACGGATGAGCAGTTCTTC	CASRRLAGGTDEQFF
TRBJ1-1	-	TRBV4-3	-	16	TGCGCCAGCAGCCAAGAGGCCAAGGGGTGGGACACTGAAGCTTTCTTT	CASSQEAKGWDTEAFF
TRBJ1-2	-	TRBV7-8	many	12	TGTGCCAGCAGCTTAGGTGGGGCTGGCTACACCTTC	CASSLGGAGYTF
TRBJ2-1	-	TRBV29-1	-	12	TGCAGCGTTGCCCCTCTAGGGGGTGAGCAGTTCTTC	CSVAPLGGEQFF
TRBJ1-1	-	TRBV19	-	15	TGTGCCAGTAGTTGGGAGTTGGCGGTGAACACTGAAGCTTTCTTT	CASSWELAVNTEAFF
TRBJ2-4	-	TRBV5-1	-	13	TGCGCCAGCAGCTCTGAGGATAGGGAGGTGGCGTACTTC	CASSSEDREVAYF
TRBJ1-5	-	TRBV5-6	-	15	TGTGCCAGCAGCCACGGGGACTATAGCAATCAGCCCCAGCATTTT	CASSHGDYSNQPQHF
TRBJ1-5	-	TRBV19	-	16	TGTGCCAGTAGCAGTTCCCAGGTGGGCTACAATCAGCCCCAGCATTTT	CASSSSQVGYNQPQHF
TRBJ1-4	-	TRBV7-2	-	11	TGTGCCAGCAGCACCCTCGGGTCTCAGGCATTT	CASSTLGSQAF
TRBJ1-2	-	TRBV25-1	few	15	TGTGCCAGCAGTGACACGGACGGGCGGGGGTATGGCTACACCTTC	CASSDTDGRGYGYTF
TRBJ2-7	TRBD1	TRBV11-2	-	13	TGTGCCAGCAGCTTAGGGCTGACCAGGGGGCCGTACTTC	CASSLGLTRGPYF
TRBJ2-7	-	TRBV10-2	once	14	TGCGCCAGCAGTGATGACTCCCGCTCCTACGAGCAGTACTTC	CASSDDSRSYEQYF
TRBJ2-6	-	TRBV10-1	-	20	TGCGCCAGCAGTGGAGCCGAGGGAACCCACTCGAGCTCTGGGGCCAACGTCCTGACTTTC	CASSGAEGTHSSSGANVLTF
TRBJ2-1	-	TRBV9	-	14	TGTGCCAGCGGCCTAGGGACTTCCTACAATGAGCAGTTCTTC	CASGLGTSYNEQFF
TRBJ2-3	TRBD1	TRBV14	-	16	TGTGCCAGCAGCCAATGGGACAGCACAATCACAGATACGCAGTATTTT	CASSQWDSTITDTQYF
TRBJ2-4	TRBD2	TRBV6-5	few	15	TGTGCCAGCAGGAGTGGCGGGGGGCCGAAAAACATTCAGTACTTC	CASRSGGGPKNIQYF
TRBJ2-3	TRBD2	TRBV11-3	-	19	TGTGCCAGCAGCTTCGGGACGACTAGCGGGGGGGGATGGGCAGATACGCAGTATTTT	CASSFGTTSGGGWADTQYF
TRBJ1-1	-	TRBV7-9	-	13	TGTGCCAGCAGCTTAGTAGGGAACACTGAAGCTTTCTTT	CASSLVGNTEAFF
TRBJ1-3	-	TRBV5-6	-	15	TGTGCCAGCAGCTTGAGACGCAACTCTGGAAACACCATATATTTT	CASSLRRNSGNTIYF
TRBJ1-2	-	TRBV7-3	few	11	TGTGCCACCGAGAGGGACGGAAGCTACACCTTC	CATERDGSYTF
TRBJ2-3	-	TRBV11-2	once	15	TGTGCCAGCAGCACGCCCCGGGCGGGCACAGATACGCAGTATTTT	CASSTPRAGTDTQYF
TRBJ2-7	TRBD1	TRBV11-1	-	15	TGTGCCAGCAGCTTAGGCGGACAGGGCTCCTACGAGCAGTACTTC	CASSLGGQGSYEQYF
TRBJ1-3	-	TRBV28	-	14	TGTGCCAGCAGTCCTGCGTTGGGTGGAAACACCATATATTTT	CASSPALGGNTIYF
TRBJ1-5	-	TRBV19	-	15	TGTGCCAGTAGTATAGATCAGGGGTTGGGTCAGCCCCAGCATTTT	CASSIDQGLGQPQHF
TRBJ1-6	-	TRBV6-4	few	14	TGTGCCAGCAGTGACCCGAAACGGCTCGGGACATTCCACTTT	CASSDPKRLGTFHF
TRBJ2-7	TRBD1	TRBV7-9	-	16	TGTGCCAGCAGCCCAAGATTGGGGACAGGTCTGTACGAGCAGTACTTC	CASSPRLGTGLYEQYF